This T cell receptor beta chain was sequenced for a study of T cells in localized non-small cell lung cancer. The V end was cut by 7 bases, the J end by 2 bases, with 8 bases between. The CDR3 consists of 13 residues. Germline lookup yields CDR1 MNHNY and CDR2 SVGAGI (reference sequence). Points from the study as a whole: Uninvolved adjacent lung showed peak T cell clonality, exceeding tumor. Adjacent lung tissue had a median about 60 of the top 100 clones found in the tumor.

On this clone itself: Its antigen remains unidentified.

Libraries were prepared by immunoSEQ multiplex PCR; TCRdb keeps only in-frame clonotypes and omits some of them. The top ten clones hold approximately 3% of a sample with under 10,000 clones, under 95% of them seen once. This sample comprised peripheral blood, obtained before any cancer treatment. The receptor was isolated from a woman between 35 and 70 years old with stage I lung adenocarcinoma. The rearrangement joins TRBV6-6 to TRBJ2-2, with D tentatively TRBD2 (6 bases). CDR3 protein: CASTRDNTGELFF. The CDR3 DNA reads as TGTGCCAGCACGCGGGACAACACCGGGGAGCTGTTTTTT.